These T cell receptor beta chains were read from a single sample in a study of shared T cell receptors in the human thymus. The repertoire was sequenced with immunoSEQ multiplex PCR; TCRdb's copy has only in-frame clones and lacks some. The table records roughly 560,000 clones, about 80% of them present only once. The same sample was also used in a study of human thymus T cells.

The sequencing sample was made of thymocytes. These receptors were collected from a boy under two years old with a congenital heart defect. Both conserved end residues are part of each CDR3. A D gene is named only where the DNA matches it firmly. Not all rows give a size; the values are once, few, many and, for expanded clones, a class.

DNA,CDR3,D,V,J,size
TGTGCCAGCAGCGCCCAGCAGCTGGGTTATACAGAGGGAAACATTCAGTACTTC,CASSAQQLGYTEGNIQYF,-,TRBV13,TRBJ2-4,-
TGTGCCAGCAGTCCCAATAAGCCTAACACAGATACGCAGTATTTT,CASSPNKPNTDTQYF,-,TRBV6-5,TRBJ2-3,-
TGCAGCGTCGCCCACAGGGGAGTTCACACTGAAGCTTTCTTT,CSVAHRGVHTEAFF,TRBD1,TRBV29-1,TRBJ1-1,-
TGTGCCAGCAGCGCCCGGACAGGGGGGAACACTGAAGCTTTCTTT,CASSARTGGNTEAFF,TRBD1,TRBV14,TRBJ1-1,once
TGTGCCAGCAGTGAAGGCCAGGGGAATTACACCTTC,CASSEGQGNYTF,-,TRBV2,TRBJ1-2,-
TGTGCCAGCAGCGTAGTCCCGGACAGCCATATGAACACTGAAGCTTTCTTT,CASSVVPDSHMNTEAFF,-,TRBV9,TRBJ1-1,once
TGCGCCAGCAGCCAAGATGGTAAGACTATGAACACTGAAGCTTTCTTT,CASSQDGKTMNTEAFF,-,TRBV4-1,TRBJ1-1,-
TGTGCCAGCAGTGAAGGTGGACAACCGGGCCTCTACGAGCAGTACTTC,CASSEGGQPGLYEQYF,-,TRBV2,TRBJ2-7,-
TGTGCCAGCAGCCTCCTACAGGGAATGCAAGGCTACACCTTC,CASSLLQGMQGYTF,-,TRBV5-4,TRBJ1-2,-
TGTGCCAGCAGCCCAGGGGTAGGGGTCAAAGAGACCCAGTACTTC,CASSPGVGVKETQYF,-,TRBV4-2,TRBJ2-5,-
TGTGCCACCCGGGACAGGAGGAACGAGCAGTACTTC,CATRDRRNEQYF,TRBD1,TRBV10-3,TRBJ2-7,few
TGCAGCGTTGCGGGGGGCAAAATGAACACTGAAGCTTTCTTT,CSVAGGKMNTEAFF,-,TRBV29-1,TRBJ1-1,-
TGTGCCAGCAGCCGACATGCGGGGGAACAAGAGACCCAGTACTTC,CASSRHAGEQETQYF,TRBD2,TRBV7-2,TRBJ2-5,-
TGTGCCAGCAGCCAAGATGAGCGGGAGTACTCCTACAATGAGCAGTTCTTC,CASSQDEREYSYNEQFF,TRBD2,TRBV14,TRBJ2-1,-
TGTGCCAGAAGCCACGCACCGGGACAGGGGGTGGCGTCAGCCAAAAACATTCAGTACTTC,CARSHAPGQGVASAKNIQYF,TRBD1,TRBV5-3,TRBJ2-4,-
TGTGCCAGCAGCTTAGAGAGGAGAATACACTACGAGCAGTACTTC,CASSLERRIHYEQYF,-,TRBV7-2,TRBJ2-7,-
TGTGCCAGTAGTATTAATTACAGGGGTAGAGGCAATCAGCCCCAGCATTTT,CASSINYRGRGNQPQHF,TRBD1,TRBV19,TRBJ1-5,few
TGTGCCAGCAGGCAGGTTAGGGAGACCCAGTACTTC,CASRQVRETQYF,-,TRBV5-6,TRBJ2-5,few
TGTGCCAGTAGTATTTCAGGGGATGAATACGAGCAGTACTTC,CASSISGDEYEQYF,-,TRBV19,TRBJ2-7,-
TGTGCCAGCAGCCCATGGACATCTTCTAACTATGGCTACACCTTC,CASSPWTSSNYGYTF,-,TRBV7-9,TRBJ1-2,few
TGTGCCTGGAGGGACCCCGGACAGTGCTACGAGCAGTACTTC,CAWRDPGQCYEQYF,-,TRBV30,TRBJ2-7,-
TGTGCCAGCAGCAAACTAGCGACTAGCGTAGCGGAGTGGTCCACAGATGAGCAGTTCTTC,CASSKLATSVAEWSTDEQFF,-,TRBV21-1,TRBJ2-1,-
TGTGCCAGCAGCAAGGGGATAAAGGCGACAGCGAACACTGAAGCTTTCTTT,CASSKGIKATANTEAFF,-,TRBV21-1,TRBJ1-1,once
TGTGCCAGCCGCCTAGCGAGCCAAGAGACCCAGTACTTC,CASRLASQETQYF,-,TRBV28,TRBJ2-5,-
TGTGCCAGCAGCGATCGGACAGGGGTAGAGACCCAGTACTTC,CASSDRTGVETQYF,TRBD1,TRBV13,TRBJ2-5,once
TGTGCCAGCAGCTTGGCGGACAGGGAGCCGGATACGCAGTATTTT,CASSLADREPDTQYF,TRBD1,TRBV5-5,TRBJ2-3,few
TGTGCCAGCAGTCACCCCGGGAGAACCTACGAGCAGTACTTC,CASSHPGRTYEQYF,-,TRBV27,TRBJ2-7,-
TGTGCTAGTGGTTTGGTGAGAGGGTCCGGGGCCAACGTCCTGACTTTC,CASGLVRGSGANVLTF,-,TRBV12-5,TRBJ2-6,few
TGTGCCAGCAGTTTACGAGGAGGGCACTACGAGCAGTACTTC,CASSLRGGHYEQYF,-,TRBV28,TRBJ2-7,few
TGTGCCAGCAGCTTTAAGGGGACACCCCAAACCGGGCCCAACGTCCTGACTTTC,CASSFKGTPQTGPNVLTF,-,TRBV13,TRBJ2-6,-
TGTGCCGGCTGGGGCCCATCGAACACCGGGGAGCTGTTTTTT,CAGWGPSNTGELFF,-,TRBV28,TRBJ2-2,-
TGCGCCAGCAGCGCGGGAGAAAGATACAATGAGCAGTTCTTC,CASSAGERYNEQFF,TRBD2,TRBV5-1,TRBJ2-1,-
TGTGCCAGCAGTGACAGGAGGAACACCATATATTTT,CASSDRRNTIYF,-,TRBV6-4,TRBJ1-3,few
TGTGCCAGCAGTGACAGGGGAAGCACAGATACGCAGTATTTT,CASSDRGSTDTQYF,-,TRBV25-1,TRBJ2-3,-
TGTGCCAGCCGTAGCGGATCCAATGAGCAGTTCTTC,CASRSGSNEQFF,-,TRBV6-5,TRBJ2-1,once
TGTGCCAGCAGCGTCTCGATAGTCGGTGGAGATACGCAGTATTTT,CASSVSIVGGDTQYF,-,TRBV9,TRBJ2-3,-
TGTGCCAGCAGCCAAGAGACTAGCGGGAGGGTAGATACGCAGTATTTT,CASSQETSGRVDTQYF,TRBD2,TRBV4-2,TRBJ2-3,-
TGTGCCAGCAGCTTAGGCATCTTAGCGGGAGTGGGACCCTACGAGCAGTACTTC,CASSLGILAGVGPYEQYF,TRBD2,TRBV11-2,TRBJ2-7,-
TGTGCCAGCCGCAAACAGAATTCCTATGGCTACACCTTC,CASRKQNSYGYTF,-,TRBV27,TRBJ1-2,-